This T cell receptor beta chain was identified in a study of cytomegalovirus exposure and HLA in healthy donors. Study results and caveats: Other equally common chains were less clonally expanded than HLA-associated TCR beta chains, a later analysis showed. TCR beta sequences reportedly predicted most subjects' HLA-A and HLA-B alleles accurately. Sequencing artifact likely explains a cluster of highly shared sequence variants.

The CDR3 totals 16 residues. Looked up from germline, CDR1 is LGHNA and CDR2 is YSLEER. J was trimmed by 5 bases and V by 0 bases; bases with no gene match: 4. Regarding this clone: What it binds is unknown.

The study ran its PCR with 60 Vbeta and 13 Jbeta primers. Repertoires were generated with immunoSEQ multiplex PCR, while TCRdb's copy carries only in-frame clones and drops some. Its listing shows about 54,000 clones. The TCR comes from a woman aged 40 to 55 in good health and CMV-seronegative. The J gene is TRBJ2-5, the V gene TRBV4-3, with 12 bases matching TRBD1. The sequenced material came from PBMCs. The CDR3 loop is CASSQDPGQGAETQYF. The CDR3 DNA reads TGCGCCAGCAGCCAAGATCCGGGACAGGGGGCTGAGACCCAGTACTTC.